This T cell receptor beta chain comes out of a study of control samples from healthy donors and cancer patients. TCRdb keeps only in-frame clones here, not all; method: immunoSEQ multiplex PCR. Of some 120,000 clones listed, around 89% are singletons. CDR3 size: 12 residues. Trimming shortened V by 3 bases and J by 8 bases, and 10 bases separated the two germline ends. The V gene's germline CDR1 is MNHEY and CDR2 SVGEGT. The rearrangement links TRBV6-2 or TRBV6-3 to TRBJ1-2, with D tentatively TRBD1 (5 bases). The receptor's source is a man aged 45-60 years in good health. The sequenced material came from blood. The CDR3 sequence: CASSYGGGGYTF. The CDR3 bases are TGTGCCAGCAGTTATGGGGGAGGAGGCTACACCTTC.